The TCR beta chain described here comes from a study of cytomegalovirus exposure and HLA in healthy donors. CDR1 is SGHRS, CDR2 YFSETQ, per germline. This CDR3 contains 14 residues. This clone was recorded only once. With 60 Vbeta and 13 Jbeta primers, the PCR was carried out. Clones were sequenced by immunoSEQ multiplex PCR, and TCRdb holds only the in-frame ones, with some missing. The repertoire holds roughly 140,000 clones, with over 70% as singletons. The chain is built from TRBV5-1 and TRBJ2-5; 7 bases align to TRBD1. The end of the DNA fits TRBJ2-7 better, so the J call may be wrong. The origin of this receptor is a male donor in good health and CMV-seronegative. The material sequenced was PBMCs. The CDR3 sequence: CASRITGEYYEQYF. In nucleotides, the CDR3 is TGCGCCAGCAGGATCACAGGGGAATACTACGAGCAGTACTTC.